The 27 T cell receptor beta chains in this list originate from one sample, sequenced in a study of blood T cell repertoires in COVID-19. Measured with immunoSEQ multiplex PCR; TCRdb has only the in-frame clones, and not every one. The sample holds 200,000 to 250,000 clones, roughly 80% seen once. Source material: peripheral blood. The receptors come from a woman over 75 with COVID-19, enrolled during active disease.

The rearrangement joins TRBV27 to TRBJ2-5, with D possibly being TRBD2 (5 bases). Trimming removed 4 bases at V and 5 bases at J, with 17 bases between. The CDR3 runs to 15 residues. CDR1 MNHEY and CDR2 SMNVEV come from the germline V gene (reference sequence). The CDR3 bases are TGTGCCAGCAGTTCGGTGGAGGTGGGCAGGGAGACCCAGTACTTC. It is translated as CASSSVEVGRETQYF.

The CDR3 nucleotides are TGTGCCAGCAGCTTTCGAGGGAGCACTGAAGCTTTCTTT. Translated, it gives CASSFRGSTEAFF. J is TRBJ1-1 and V is TRBV7-2, with unresolved D. This CDR3 has 13 amino acids. Deletions cut 3 bases from V and 4 bases from J, with 9 bases between. Germline V lookup: CDR1 SGHTA, CDR2 FQGNSA. Full variable domain (rest looked up from reference TRBV7-2 and TRBJ1-1): GAGVSQSPSNKVTEKGKDVELRCDPISGHTALYWYRQSLGQGLEFLIYFQGNSAPDKSGLPSDRFSAERTGGSVSTLTIQRTQQEDSAVYLCASSFRGSTEAFFGQGTRLTVV.

J is TRBJ2-5 and V is TRBV7-9; 12 positions agree with TRBD2. Germline values: CDR1 SEHNR, CDR2 FQNEAQ (reference sequence). CDR3 size: 19 residues. Germline trimming cut 1 base from V and 4 bases from J; bases unmatched to any gene: 13. The CDR3: CASSLGSTGLAGKRETQYF. The CDR3 bases are TGTGCCAGCAGCTTAGGCAGCACAGGACTAGCGGGGAAAAGAGAGACCCAGTACTTC.

The V and J genes are TRBV27 and TRBJ1-5; perhaps TRBD1 as D (5 bases). CDR3 length: 13 amino acids. V lost 5 bases to trimming and J lost 4 bases, with 9 bases between them. From germline, CDR1 is MNHEY and CDR2 SMNVEV (reference sequence). The CDR3 reads CASSRQFNQPQHF. CDR3 sequence (DNA): TGTGCCAGCAGTCGACAGTTTAATCAGCCCCAGCATTTT.

The rearrangement uses TRBV28 and TRBJ1-2; D perhaps matches TRBD1 (5 bases). CDR3 length: 14 residues. The germline gives CDR1 MDHEN, CDR2 SYDVKM. V was shortened by 6 bases and J by 1 base, with 12 bases between the two germline ends. The CDR3 region is CASRPGGNNYGYTF. The CDR3 DNA follows: TGTGCCAGCAGACCTGGGGGGAATAACTATGGCTACACCTTC.

CDR3: CASSLRELSSYEQYF. Here the CDR3 DNA reads TGTGCCAGCAGCTTGCGGGAGCTGTCGTCCTACGAGCAGTACTTC. The chain carries TRBV5-6 and TRBJ2-7, with D perhaps matching TRBD2 (6 bases). The ends were cut back, 1 base at V and 1 base at J, with 12 bases in the middle. Germline assignment: CDR1 SGHDT and CDR2 YYEEEE. The CDR3 extends over 15 amino acids.

With respect to this clone: Different DNA sequences within this sample yield the same CDR3. The V gene is TRBV3-1 (or the pseudogene TRBV3-2), the J gene TRBJ1-1; TRBD1 is a possible D gene (5 bases). Germline-derived CDR1 and CDR2 are LGHDT and YNNKEL (reference sequence). The CDR3 has 14 residues. Trimming removed 1 base at V and 1 base at J, with 7 bases between. The CDR3 DNA follows: TGTGCCAGCAGCCAAGCCCAGGGGAACACTGAAGCTTTCTTT. As protein: CASSQAQGNTEAFF.

This chain uses TRBV15 with TRBJ1-6; TRBD1 matches 8 bases. Germline-derived CDR1 and CDR2 are LNHNV and YYDKDF (reference sequence). This CDR3 is 16 amino acids long. V was clipped by 0 bases and J by 7 bases; unmatched bases: 5. The CDR3 loop reads CATSRDFSGGNSPLHF. CDR3 nucleotides: TGTGCCACCAGCAGAGATTTTTCAGGGGGCAATTCACCCCTCCACTTT.

The chain joins TRBV7-2 to TRBJ1-5; no clear D. V lost 7 bases and J 1 base, leaving 8 bases between the germline ends. The CDR3 has 13 residues. In germline, CDR1 is SGHTA, CDR2 FQGNSA. CDR3 sequence: CASTLGSNQPQHF. The CDR3 DNA reads TGTGCCAGCACCCTAGGCAGCAATCAGCCCCAGCATTTT.

This CDR3 reads CASTQTGGDGYTF. CDR3 DNA sequence: TGTGCCAGCACCCAGACAGGGGGCGATGGCTACACCTTC. The rearrangement joins TRBV2 to TRBJ1-2; 10 positions match TRBD1. With V trimmed by 7 bases and J by 6 bases, 5 bases remained unmatched. Germline assignment: CDR1 SNHLY and CDR2 FYNNEI. The CDR3 sequence is 13 residues long.

The chain carries TRBV4-3 and TRBJ2-7; the match to TRBD2 covers 8 bases. The CDR3 contains 14 residues. CDR1 is LGHNA, CDR2 YSLEER, per germline. Trimming cost V 1 base and J 1 base; bases outside gene matches: 0. CDR3 bases: TGCGCCAGCAGCCAAGCGGGGGGGTCCTACGAGCAGTACTTC. The encoded protein is CASSQAGGSYEQYF.

This chain uses TRBV2 with TRBJ1-5; TRBD1 is a possible D gene (6 bases). V was pared by 3 bases and J by 6 bases, with 12 bases between. Germline V lookup: CDR1 SNHLY, CDR2 FYNNEI. The CDR3 length is 14 residues. The DNA for the CDR3 is TGTGCCAGCAGTGACCGAGGGGGGGCTCAGCCCCAGCATTTT. Translated, it gives CASSDRGGAQPQHF.

This chain joins TRBV7-3 and TRBJ2-1; 7 bases map to TRBD2. The germline CDR1 and CDR2 sequences are SGHTA and FQGTGA. Losses at the gene ends were 5 bases for V and 0 bases for J; bases not matched to a gene: 7. The CDR3 is 16 residues long. CDR3 nucleotide sequence: TGTGCCAGCAGCCCGACGGCTAGCGGCTCCTACAATGAGCAGTTCTTC. Encoded protein: CASSPTASGSYNEQFF.

V is TRBV2 and J is TRBJ1-3; D uncertain. Germline values: CDR1 SNHLY, CDR2 FYNNEI. Deletions cut 4 bases from V and 4 bases from J, with 11 bases between. The CDR3 consists of 14 residues. The CDR3: CASSVVAYGNTIYF. The DNA of the CDR3 is TGTGCCAGCAGTGTGGTTGCGTACGGAAACACCATATATTTT.

The rearrangement links TRBV15 to TRBJ1-2; TRBD1 is a possible D gene (5 bases). CDR3 length: 16 residues. Germline V gene sequence: CDR1 LNHNV, CDR2 YYDKDF (reference sequence). Trimming removed 0 bases from V and 4 bases from J, with 15 bases in between. CDR3 protein: CATSRDVTAWGYGYTF. CDR3 in DNA: TGTGCCACCAGCAGAGATGTGACAGCGTGGGGCTATGGCTACACCTTC.

The sample holds a few counts of this clone. The gene calls are TRBV7-2 and TRBJ2-7, with 9 bases aligning to TRBD1. The V gene end was trimmed by 4 bases and the J gene end by 2 bases; junction bases not matched to a gene: 3. The germline V gene has CDR1 SGHTA and CDR2 FQGNSA. This CDR3 contains 14 residues. DNA of the CDR3: TGTGCCAGCAGCTCCCGGACAGGGGCCTACGAGCAGTACTTC. It codes for CASSSRTGAYEQYF. Full variable domain (remainder filled in from reference TRBV7-2 and TRBJ2-7): GAGVSQSPSNKVTEKGKDVELRCDPISGHTALYWYRQSLGQGLEFLIYFQGNSAPDKSGLPSDRFSAERTGGSVSTLTIQRTQQEDSAVYLCASSSRTGAYEQYFGPGTRLTVT.

In the case of this clone: The sample holds other DNA sequences that translate to the same CDR3. The chain is built from TRBV11-3 and TRBJ2-5, with TRBD1 matching over 7 bases. Trimming at V came to 1 base and at J to 1 base, leaving 3 bases not matched to a gene. Germline CDR1 is SGHNT and CDR2 is YENEEA. The CDR3 runs to 15 residues. CDR3 DNA: TGTGCCAGCAGCTTAGGGACAGGTGTCCAAGAGACCCAGTACTTC. It specifies CASSLGTGVQETQYF.

This clone was counted only a few times. The V and J genes are TRBV2 and TRBJ2-2; 7 bases align to TRBD2. Germline CDR1 is SNHLY and CDR2 is FYNNEI. This CDR3 region has 15 residues. V lost 6 bases to trimming and J lost 0 bases; unmatched junction nucleotides: 4. CDR3 sequence (DNA): TGTGCCAGCAGGGGGAGGGGCACGAACACCGGGGAGCTGTTTTTT. Protein product: CASRGRGTNTGELFF.

This chain joins TRBV7-2 and TRBJ1-2, with 10 bases that match TRBD1. In germline, CDR1 is SGHTA, CDR2 FQGNSA. The CDR3 runs to 14 residues. The V gene end was trimmed by 4 bases and the J gene end by 5 bases; junction bases not matched to a gene: 4. The CDR3 reads CASSWGQGLYGYTF. CDR3 DNA sequence: TGTGCCAGCAGCTGGGGACAGGGGTTGTATGGCTACACCTTC.

The rearrangement uses TRBV29-1 and TRBJ2-2; D possibly corresponds to TRBD2 (5 bases). The CDR3 is 13 amino acids. Germline CDR1 is SQVTM and CDR2 is ANQGSEA. Trimming shortened V by 3 bases and J by 2 bases, and 7 bases separated the two germline ends. In DNA form, the CDR3 reads TGCAGCGTTGACCGGGGAAACACCGGGGAGCTGTTTTTT. It yields the protein CSVDRGNTGELFF.

As concerns this clone: Other DNA variants within this sample encode the same CDR3. This rearrangement joins TRBV7-6 to TRBJ2-7; 7 bases match TRBD1. Looked up from germline, CDR1 is SGHVS and CDR2 is FNYEAQ. Unmatched junction bases numbered 5, after V lost 4 bases and J lost 2 bases. This CDR3 is 14 amino acids long. The DNA of the CDR3 is TGTGCCAGCAGCTCTAGACAGGGACCCTACGAGCAGTACTTC. Translated, it gives CASSSRQGPYEQYF.

J is TRBJ2-3 and V is TRBV4-1; 7 bases are shared with TRBD1. The CDR3 has 17 residues. From germline, CDR1 is MGHRA and CDR2 YSYEKL. The V segment lost 0 bases and the J segment 4 bases; nucleotides outside the gene matches: 10. The CDR3 DNA follows: TGCGCCAGCAGCCAAGATTGGGGACAGCTCTTTCCAGATACGCAGTATTTT. Protein product: CASSQDWGQLFPDTQYF.

This clone was counted once. The CDR3 sequence: CASSSQGVNTEAFF. CDR3 nucleotides: TGTGCCAGCTCATCTCAGGGGGTGAACACTGAAGCTTTCTTT. The rearrangement uses TRBV18 and TRBJ1-1; 7 bases match TRBD1. Trimming cost V 5 bases and J 0 bases; bases outside gene matches: 3. The length of the CDR3 is 14 residues. CDR1 and CDR2 (germline): KGHSH, LQKENI. Full variable domain (missing parts from reference TRBV18 and TRBJ1-1): NAGVMQNPRHLVRRRGQEARLRCSPMKGHSHVYWYRQLPEEGLKFMVYLQKENIIDESGMPKERFSAEFPKEGPSILRIQQVVRGDSAAYFCASSSQGVNTEAFFGQGTRLTVV.

This chain links TRBV6-2 or TRBV6-3 with TRBJ2-7; 7 bases line up with TRBD1. V trimming: 4 bases; J trimming: 0 bases; junction bases outside the gene matches: 3. The CDR3 is made up of 14 amino acids. The germline CDR1 and CDR2 sequences are MNHEY and SVGEGT. Written as DNA, the CDR3 is TGTGCCAGCAGTTTGACAGGGAACTCCTACGAGCAGTACGTC. The encoded protein is CASSLTGNSYEQYV.

The gene calls are TRBV7-8 and TRBJ2-2; 8 bases are a match to TRBD1. Germline V gene sequence: CDR1 SGHVS, CDR2 FQNEAQ. The CDR3 is made up of 13 amino acids. Unmatched junction bases numbered 2, after V lost 6 bases and J lost 5 bases. CDR3 in DNA: TGTGCCAGCAGGACAGGGGTAACCGGGGAGCTGTTTTTT. This sequence encodes CASRTGVTGELFF.

The V gene is TRBV5-1, the J gene TRBJ2-2, with D maybe TRBD2 (6 bases). CDR1 is SGHRS and CDR2 is YFSETQ in the germline V gene. This CDR3 contains 16 residues. Trimming stripped 4 bases from V and 6 bases from J, with 19 bases between. CDR3 nucleotides: TGCGCCAGCAGCGTTGGGATCAGTTCGGGGGCCGGGGAGCTGTTTTTT. Protein: CASSVGISSGAGELFF.

CDR3 bases: TGTGCCAGCAGCGGACAGGGGGCTGGACAGCCCCAGCATTTT. Translated, it gives CASSGQGAGQPQHF. The chain carries TRBV6-5 and TRBJ1-5; the match to TRBD1 covers 11 bases. The CDR3 runs 14 residues. V was pared by 6 bases and J by 7 bases, with 5 bases of the junction left unmatched. Germline V CDR1 and CDR2: MNHEY, SVGAGI.